Listed below are T cell receptor beta chains from one sample, sequenced in a study of CD8+CD57+ T cells in acquired aplastic anemia. TCRdb recomputed calls from the reads with MiXCR, one row per CDR3 protein. The sample lists fewer than 70,000 distinct CDR3 sequences; around half were seen once. Material: sorted CD4+, CD8+, or CD8+CD57+ T cells (not recorded which) from PBMCs. The receptors shown here come from a human donor in good health, serving as a control. The CDR3 runs from the conserved cysteine through the conserved F or W. D genes are given only for firm matches. Only part of the rows carry a size: once, few, many, or a class if the clone is expanded.

J gene | D gene | V gene | clone size | CDR3 protein | CDR3 DNA
TRBJ2-5 | NA | TRBV24-1 | NA | CATSAWDGETQYF | TGTGCCACCAGTGCTTGGGATGGAGAGACCCAGTACTTC
TRBJ2-1 | TRBD2 | TRBV6-5 | NA | CASSYSGGGNNEQFF | TGTGCCAGCAGTTATAGCGGGGGCGGCAACAATGAGCAGTTCTTC
TRBJ2-7 | NA | TRBV25-1 | NA | CASSALGEGAYEQYF | TGTGCCAGCAGTGCCCTAGGGGAGGGGGCCTACGAGCAGTACTTC
TRBJ2-7 | TRBD1 | TRBV20-1 | few | CSARQGARDYEQYF | TGCAGTGCTAGACAGGGGGCCAGAGACTACGAGCAGTACTTC
TRBJ2-1 | NA | TRBV7-3 | NA | CASSLSQNNEQFF | TGTGCCAGCAGCTTATCGCAGAACAATGAGCAGTTCTTC
TRBJ1-5 | NA | TRBV2 | NA | CASSDAYSNQPQHF | TGTGCCAGCAGTGATGCTTATAGCAATCAGCCCCAGCATTTT
TRBJ2-1 | NA | TRBV29-1 | NA | CSVKGGRRESEQFF | TGCAGCGTCAAAGGGGGGCGTCGGGAGAGTGAGCAGTTCTTC
TRBJ1-5 | NA | TRBV15 | NA | CATSRVEAVPNQPQHF | TGTGCCACCAGCAGAGTTGAAGCGGTCCCCAATCAGCCCCAGCATTTT
TRBJ1-1 | NA | TRBV25-1 | NA | CASMAEGFAFF | TGTGCCAGCATGGCTGAGGGGTTTGCTTTCTTT
TRBJ1-6 | NA | TRBV9 | NA | CASSVTGNSNSPLHF | TGTGCCAGCAGCGTGACAGGAAATAGTAATTCACCCCTCCACTTT
TRBJ1-3 | NA | TRBV15 | NA | CATSSGSGNTIYF | TGTGCCACCAGCAGTGGGTCTGGAAACACCATATATTTT
TRBJ2-7 | NA | TRBV7-2 | NA | CASSGPTASYEQYF | TGTGCCAGCAGCGGACCGACAGCCTCCTACGAGCAGTACTTC
TRBJ1-2 | NA | TRBV10-3 | NA | CAISENVREYGYTF | TGTGCCATCAGTGAGAATGTCAGAGAATATGGCTACACCTTC
TRBJ2-1 | TRBD2 | TRBV2 | once | CASRLAGGYEQFF | TGTGCCAGCAGACTAGCGGGAGGATATGAGCAGTTCTTC
TRBJ1-1 | NA | TRBV7-9 | many | CASSVRARDTEAFF | TGTGCCAGCAGCGTGAGGGCCAGGGACACTGAAGCTTTCTTT
TRBJ2-2 | NA | TRBV27 | few | CASSFMAGELFF | TGTGCCAGCAGTTTTATGGCCGGGGAGCTGTTTTTT